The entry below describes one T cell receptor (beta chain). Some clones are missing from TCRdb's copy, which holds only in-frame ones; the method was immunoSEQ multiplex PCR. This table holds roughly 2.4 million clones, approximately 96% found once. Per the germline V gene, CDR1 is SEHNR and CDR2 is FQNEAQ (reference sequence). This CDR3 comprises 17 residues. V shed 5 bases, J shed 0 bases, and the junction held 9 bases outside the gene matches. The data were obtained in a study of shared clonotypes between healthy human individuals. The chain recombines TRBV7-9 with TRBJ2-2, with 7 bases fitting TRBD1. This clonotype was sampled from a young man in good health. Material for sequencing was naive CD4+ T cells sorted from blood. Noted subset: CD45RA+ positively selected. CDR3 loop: CASSRSSGTANTGELFF. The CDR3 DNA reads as TGTGCCAGCAGCAGATCTTCCGGGACAGCGAACACCGGGGAGCTGTTTTTT.